The TCR beta chain under discussion was sequenced for a study of blood T cell repertoires in COVID-19. V lost 6 bases to trimming and J lost 6 bases, with 10 bases between them. The CDR3 totals 12 residues. Germline-derived CDR1 and CDR2 are KGHDR and SFDVKD. The age range of participants was roughly 18 to 90 years, with residence in about two dozen US areas. Here immunoSEQ multiplex PCR was the method, and the copy in TCRdb shows in-frame clones only, minus some. The sample shows 200,000 to 250,000 clones, around 91% of them seen only once. This chain joins TRBV24-1 and TRBJ1-1; TRBD1 might be the D (5 bases). The TCR comes from a woman between 18 and 30 years old in a cohort exposed to, infected with or recovered from COVID-19 (not recorded which). Sequencing was done on a sample of PBMCs or T cells enriched from blood (not recorded which). The CDR3 region has the DNA TGTGCCACCAGTTCAACGGGGGCTGAAGCTTTCTTT. Amino acid sequence: CATSSTGAEAFF.